These T cell receptor beta chains were read from a single sample in a study of cytomegalovirus exposure and HLA in healthy donors. The method was immunoSEQ multiplex PCR; TCRdb's version includes in-frame clones alone and lacks a portion of them. This table holds around 240,000 clones, 90% found once. Source material: PBMCs. The source of these receptors is a young woman in good health and CMV-seronegative. Each CDR3 is given with its conserved first and last residue. The D gene is left open where the match is weak. Clone size appears in some rows only: once, few, many, or a class for an expanded clone.

>17|TRBD1|TRBJ2-5|few|TRBV6-1
CASSGMRDREPQETQYF
TGTGCCAGCAGTGGGATGCGGGACAGGGAACCCCAAGAGACCCAGTACTTC
>13|TRBD1|TRBJ1-1|few|TRBV29-1
CSVDRQGDTEAFF
TGCAGCGTTGACCGACAGGGGGACACTGAAGCTTTCTTT
>13|NA|TRBJ1-1|NA|TRBV5-4
CASSLAGNTEAFF
TGTGCCAGCAGCTTGGCGGGGAACACTGAAGCTTTCTTT
>16|NA|TRBJ2-1|NA|TRBV5-1
CASSPLALSSYNEQFF
TGCGCCAGCAGCCCTCTCGCATTGAGCTCCTACAATGAGCAGTTCTTC
>13|NA|TRBJ2-7|NA|TRBV6-5
CASSFTGSYEQYF
TGTGCCAGCAGTTTCACAGGATCCTACGAGCAGTACTTC
>16|TRBD1|TRBJ1-5|NA|TRBV7-2
CASSLLSGTGAQPQHF
TGTGCCAGCAGCTTACTTTCCGGGACAGGGGCTCAGCCCCAGCATTTT
>16|TRBD1|TRBJ1-1|NA|TRBV6-1
CASSEFTGGYLAEAFF
TGTGCCAGCAGTGAATTTACAGGGGGCTATTTGGCTGAAGCTTTCTTT
>18|TRBD1|TRBJ2-6|NA|TRBV2
CASSERGQGNSGANVLTF
TGTGCCAGCAGTGAACGGGGACAGGGTAACTCTGGGGCCAACGTCCTGACTTTC
>13|NA|TRBJ2-1|NA|TRBV19
CASNLGGGNEQFF
TGTGCCAGTAACCTGGGAGGGGGCAATGAGCAGTTCTTC
>14|TRBD1|TRBJ2-1|NA|TRBV30
CAWSGQGRRNEQFF
TGTGCCTGGAGCGGACAGGGTAGAAGAAATGAGCAGTTCTTC
>15|NA|TRBJ1-2|NA|TRBV7-9
CASSLAAQGYYGYTF
TGTGCCAGCAGCTTAGCTGCCCAGGGCTACTATGGCTACACCTTC
>18|TRBD2|TRBJ2-3|once|TRBV7-9
CASSLERTSGGAGDTQYF
TGTGCCAGCAGCTTAGAAAGGACTAGCGGGGGGGCAGGAGATACGCAGTATTTT
>14|NA|TRBJ2-4|NA|TRBV2
CASRGAVVSDIQYF
TGTGCCAGCAGAGGAGCAGTGGTCTCGGACATTCAGTACTTC
>15|NA|TRBJ2-2|NA|TRBV7-8
CASSLDSAAGGELFF
TGTGCCAGCAGCTTAGACTCGGCGGCTGGCGGGGAGCTGTTTTTT
>15|NA|TRBJ1-5|NA|TRBV11-2
CASSLGGNSNQPQHF
TGTGCCAGCAGCCTCGGGGGAAATAGCAATCAGCCCCAGCATTTT
>16|TRBD2|TRBJ2-3|NA|TRBV4-3
CASSQDSRGGPDTQYF
TGCGCCAGCAGCCAAGACTCGCGCGGGGGACCAGATACGCAGTATTTT
>15|NA|TRBJ1-3|NA|TRBV6-1
CASRKQSTSGNTIYF
TGTGCCAGCAGAAAACAGAGTACCTCTGGAAACACCATATATTTT
>12|NA|TRBJ1-2|once|TRBV5-6
CASSSQGYGYTF
TGTGCCAGCAGCTCACAGGGCTATGGCTACACCTTC
>17|TRBD2|TRBJ2-1|NA|TRBV19
CASSRGLAVGSYNEQFF
TGTGCCAGTAGTAGGGGACTAGCGGTGGGATCCTACAATGAGCAGTTCTTC
>15|TRBD1|TRBJ1-6|NA|TRBV6-5
CASRDRGGDNSPLHF
TGTGCCAGCAGAGACAGGGGTGGGGATAATTCACCCCTCCACTTT
>14|NA|TRBJ1-1|NA|TRBV27
CASSSGLRSTEAFF
TGTGCCAGCAGTTCGGGTCTGAGGAGCACTGAAGCTTTCTTT
>14|TRBD2|TRBJ2-2|NA|TRBV29-1
CSVAGGLYTGELFF
TGCAGCGTTGCGGGGGGGCTATACACCGGGGAGCTGTTTTTT
>15|TRBD1|TRBJ2-1|once|TRBV6-5
CASSYERQGFNEQFF
TGTGCCAGCAGTTACGAGAGACAGGGGTTCAATGAGCAGTTCTTC
>13|NA|TRBJ2-1|NA|TRBV11-3
CASSLDDTGEQFF
TGTGCCAGCAGCTTAGATGACACCGGTGAGCAGTTCTTC
>16|NA|TRBJ1-4|NA|TRBV9
CASSVEHQAYNEKLFF
TGTGCCAGCAGCGTAGAACACCAGGCTTACAATGAAAAACTGTTTTTT
>14|NA|TRBJ1-3|few|TRBV19
CASSIPGSGNTIYF
TGTGCCAGTAGTATTCCAGGCTCTGGAAACACCATATATTTT
>15|NA|TRBJ1-1|NA|TRBV4-1
CASSQAGQLNTEAFF
TGCGCCAGCAGCCAAGCCGGACAGCTGAACACTGAAGCTTTCTTT
>15|NA|TRBJ2-3|NA|TRBV2
CASSETGSSIGTQYF
TGTGCCAGCAGTGAAACAGGGAGTTCTATCGGTACGCAGTATTTT
>15|TRBD1|TRBJ2-1|NA|TRBV11-2
CASSFRDRGEGEQFF
TGTGCCAGCAGTTTCCGGGACAGGGGGGAAGGTGAGCAGTTCTTC
>14|NA|TRBJ2-7|NA|TRBV7-2
CASSLAGTTYEQYF
TGTGCCAGCAGCTTAGCGGGCACAACCTACGAGCAGTACTTC
>15|NA|TRBJ1-1|NA|TRBV5-1
CASRLDSGGFVEAFF
TGCGCCAGCAGGTTAGACAGCGGGGGTTTCGTCGAAGCTTTCTTT